Presented here are 20 T cell receptor beta chains from one specimen sequenced in a study of shared clonotypes between healthy human individuals. Clones were sequenced by immunoSEQ multiplex PCR, and TCRdb holds only the in-frame ones, with some missing. This sample has 2,500,000 or so clones, with 85% to 95% found just once. The sequencing sample was made of naive CD4+ T cells sorted from blood. Subset here: CD45RA+ positively selected. These receptors were collected from a man aged 18 to 30 in good health.

This chain joins TRBV6-5 and TRBJ2-1; maybe TRBD1 (6 bases). V lost 7 bases, J lost 5 bases, and 18 bases lay in between. The CDR3 contains 15 residues. Germline-derived CDR1 and CDR2 are MNHEY and SVGAGI. The CDR3 bases are TGTGCCAGCACCTATCAACGGGACACCCACAATGAGCAGTTCTTC. Translated: CASTYQRDTHNEQFF.

The chain uses TRBV4-3 and TRBJ2-7; 9 bases map to TRBD2. The CDR3 consists of 16 residues. Germline V gives CDR1 LGHNA, CDR2 YSLEER. Unmatched junction bases numbered 8, after V lost 0 bases and J lost 5 bases. This CDR3 is CASSQDLYSGRNEQYF. The CDR3 DNA follows: TGCGCCAGCAGCCAAGATTTATATAGCGGGAGAAACGAGCAGTACTTC.

The rearrangement links TRBV5-1 to TRBJ2-7, with 7 nucleotides matching TRBD2. In germline, CDR1 is SGHRS, CDR2 YFSETQ. The J segment lost 3 bases and the V segment lost 4 bases, leaving 10 bases of the junction unmatched. This CDR3 has 15 amino acids. The CDR3 DNA reads TGCGCCAGCAGCCTGACGGCGGGAGAGATCTACGAGCAGTACTTC. The encoded protein is CASSLTAGEIYEQYF.

The chain combines TRBV5-4 with TRBJ2-7; a possible D gene is TRBD1 (5 bases). This CDR3 has 15 residues. The V gene's germline CDR1 is SGHNT and CDR2 YYREEE (reference sequence). The V end was cut by 1 base, the J end by 4 bases, with 15 bases between. For the CDR3, the DNA is TGTGCCAGCAGCTTGCGCGGAAGGGGCCTTTACGAGCAGTACTTC. Translation gives CASSLRGRGLYEQYF.

The chain has TRBV12-5 and TRBJ2-2, with D possibly TRBD1 on 7 matching bases. This CDR3 has 16 amino acids. Per germline, CDR1 LGHNT and CDR2 FRNRAP. V lost 4 bases and J lost 5, with 17 bases in between. The CDR3 nucleotides read TGTGCTAGTGGTTCGGTGATACAGGGGAGGACCGGGGAGCTGTTTTTT. Its protein is CASGSVIQGRTGELFF.

The J gene is TRBJ2-3, the V gene TRBV5-4; D call uncertain. The ends were cut back, 4 bases at V and 2 bases at J, with 17 bases in the middle. The CDR3 consists of 16 residues. Germline lookup yields CDR1 SGHNT and CDR2 YYREEE (reference sequence). The CDR3 protein is CASSAWSTLSTDTQYF. The CDR3 region has the DNA TGTGCCAGCAGCGCATGGTCTACGCTCTCCACAGATACGCAGTATTTT.

The chain joins TRBV7-2 to TRBJ2-5; 10 bases align to TRBD1. V gave up 3 bases and J gave up 4 bases; unmatched junction bases: 5. The CDR3 loop spans 15 amino acids. CDR1 and CDR2 (germline): SGHTA, FQGNSA. CDR3 region: CASSFGTGALETQYF. CDR3 in DNA: TGTGCCAGCAGCTTCGGGACAGGGGCGTTAGAGACCCAGTACTTC. Full variable domain (remainder filled in from reference TRBV7-2 and TRBJ2-5): GAGVSQSPSNKVTEKGKDVELRCDPISGHTALYWYRQSLGQGLEFLIYFQGNSAPDKSGLPSDRFSAERTGGSVSTLTIQRTQQEDSAVYLCASSFGTGALETQYFGPGTRLLVL.

CDR3 coding DNA: TGCGCCAGCAGCCAAGCAGGTAGCAATCAGCCCCAGCATTTT. Protein sequence: CASSQAGSNQPQHF. The chain is built from TRBV10-2 and TRBJ1-5; D is uncertain. The V and J ends lost 6 bases and 0 bases respectively, with 9 bases between them. Germline CDR1 and CDR2: WSHSY and SAAADI. The CDR3 contains 14 residues.

The chain joins TRBV6-5 to TRBJ1-5, with D possibly TRBD1 on 5 matching bases. The CDR3 is made up of 14 amino acids. V was pared by 6 bases and J by 6 bases, with 15 bases between. Germline-derived CDR1 and CDR2 are MNHEY and SVGAGI. The DNA of the CDR3 is TGTGCCAGCAGGACGGGGGAAAGTAGTCAGCCCCAGCATTTT. It is translated as CASRTGESSQPQHF.

Concerning this clone: The same CDR3 can be traced to other DNA sequences in this sample. The chain has TRBV18 and TRBJ1-4; no clear D gene. CDR1 and CDR2 (germline): KGHSH, LQKENI. Trimming stripped 2 bases from V and 6 bases from J, with 7 bases between. This CDR3 is 13 amino acids long. The CDR3 DNA is TGTGCCAGCTCACCAAAGGGAGATGAAAAACTGTTTTTT. This sequence encodes CASSPKGDEKLFF.

V usage is TRBV13 and J usage is TRBJ1-1, with D uncertain. The CDR3 covers 16 residues. In germline, CDR1 is PRHDT, CDR2 FYEKMQ (reference sequence). Trimming stripped 4 bases from V and 0 bases from J, with 15 bases between. This CDR3 reads CASSYVEHFMNTEAFF. CDR3 DNA: TGTGCCAGCAGCTACGTCGAGCACTTTATGAACACTGAAGCTTTCTTT.

The J gene is TRBJ2-3, the V gene TRBV30; 9 positions agree with TRBD1. J lost 7 bases, V lost 1 base, and 6 bases had no gene match. Germline CDR1 and CDR2: GTSNPN and SVGIG (reference sequence). There are 14 residues in the CDR3. Here the CDR3 DNA reads TGTGCCTGGAGTGCCGGGACAGGGCTCCATACGCAGTATTTT. It codes for CAWSAGTGLHTQYF.

V is TRBV27 and J is TRBJ1-3; 7 bases match TRBD1. The germline V gene has CDR1 MNHEY and CDR2 SMNVEV (reference sequence). This CDR3 comprises 15 residues. V lost 5 bases and J lost 4; bases outside the gene matches: 8. For the CDR3, the DNA is TGTGCCAGCAGTATGACAGGGTTTGAAGGAAACACCATATATTTT. This translates into CASSMTGFEGNTIYF.

The CDR3 DNA reads as TGTGCCAGCAGTCGACCGCTGACAACTAATGAAAAACTGTTTTTT. Its protein product is CASSRPLTTNEKLFF. The chain employs TRBV28 and TRBJ1-4; D gene ambiguous. Trimming removed 5 bases from V and 0 bases from J, with 10 bases in between. CDR3 length equals 15 residues. CDR1 is MDHEN, CDR2 SYDVKM, per germline.

Worth noting for this clone: An end of the junction does not agree with germline; a read error may underlie this. The chain recombines TRBV28 with TRBJ2-1, with 9 bases fitting TRBD2. CDR1 is MDHEN and CDR2 is SYDVKM in the germline V gene. The CDR3 totals 11 residues. The CDR3 nucleotides read TGTGCCAGCAGCATTCTGGGACTAGCCATCTTC. Amino acid sequence: CASSILGLAIF.

The chain joins TRBV14 to TRBJ2-3; no definite D call. CDR3 length: 15 residues. Germline V gene sequence: CDR1 SGHDN, CDR2 FVKESK. The V end was cut by 2 bases, the J end by 2 bases, with 11 bases between. For the CDR3, the DNA is TGTGCCAGCAGCCAATTCAGCACGGCCACAGATACGCAGTATTTT. It translates to CASSQFSTATDTQYF.

V gene TRBV7-2 combines with J gene TRBJ2-5; a weak D match, TRBD2 (5 bases). The germline V gene encodes CDR1 SGHTA and CDR2 FQGNSA. This CDR3 is 15 amino acids long. V lost 5 bases and J lost 3, with 16 bases in between. As DNA, the CDR3 is TGTGCCAGCAGCCTGCCGGGGTTAGCGAAAGAGACCCAGTACTTC. Translated: CASSLPGLAKETQYF. The whole variable domain, remainder taken from reference TRBV7-2 and TRBJ2-5, is GAGVSQSPSNKVTEKGKDVELRCDPISGHTALYWYRQSLGQGLEFLIYFQGNSAPDKSGLPSDRFSAERTGGSVSTLTIQRTQQEDSAVYLCASSLPGLAKETQYFGPGTRLLVL.

The rearrangement uses TRBV25-1 and TRBJ1-6, with D unclear. The germline gives CDR1 MGHDK, CDR2 SYGVNS. CDR3 length: 15 amino acids. The V and J ends lost 4 bases and 5 bases respectively, with 12 bases between them. The CDR3 coding sequence is TGTGCCAGCAGTGTCGGCAGGACCCATAATTCACCCCTCCACTTT. It codes for CASSVGRTHNSPLHF.

The chain carries TRBV5-6 and TRBJ2-4; D gene uncertain. The ends were cut back, 0 bases at V and 0 bases at J, with 10 bases in the middle. The CDR3 contains 16 residues. The germline CDR1 and CDR2 sequences are SGHDT and YYEEEE. The CDR3: CASSLAAAIAKNIQYF. The CDR3 region has the DNA TGTGCCAGCAGCTTGGCGGCAGCAATAGCCAAAAACATTCAGTACTTC.

J is TRBJ2-3 and V is TRBV9; D ambiguous. This CDR3 contains 13 residues. The V end lost 4 bases, the J end lost 2 bases, and 8 bases lay between the germline ends. Germline V lookup: CDR1 SGDLS, CDR2 YYNGEE. The CDR3 nucleotides are TGTGCCAGCAGCCCCCCCCACACAGATACGCAGTATTTT. It codes for CASSPPHTDTQYF. The variable domain in full, with the rest retrieved from reference TRBV9 and TRBJ2-3, is DSGVTQTPKHLITATGQRVTLRCSPRSGDLSVYWYQQSLDQGLQFLIQYYNGEERAKGNILERFSAQQFPDLHSELNLSSLELGDSALYFCASSPPHTDTQYFGPGTRLTVL.